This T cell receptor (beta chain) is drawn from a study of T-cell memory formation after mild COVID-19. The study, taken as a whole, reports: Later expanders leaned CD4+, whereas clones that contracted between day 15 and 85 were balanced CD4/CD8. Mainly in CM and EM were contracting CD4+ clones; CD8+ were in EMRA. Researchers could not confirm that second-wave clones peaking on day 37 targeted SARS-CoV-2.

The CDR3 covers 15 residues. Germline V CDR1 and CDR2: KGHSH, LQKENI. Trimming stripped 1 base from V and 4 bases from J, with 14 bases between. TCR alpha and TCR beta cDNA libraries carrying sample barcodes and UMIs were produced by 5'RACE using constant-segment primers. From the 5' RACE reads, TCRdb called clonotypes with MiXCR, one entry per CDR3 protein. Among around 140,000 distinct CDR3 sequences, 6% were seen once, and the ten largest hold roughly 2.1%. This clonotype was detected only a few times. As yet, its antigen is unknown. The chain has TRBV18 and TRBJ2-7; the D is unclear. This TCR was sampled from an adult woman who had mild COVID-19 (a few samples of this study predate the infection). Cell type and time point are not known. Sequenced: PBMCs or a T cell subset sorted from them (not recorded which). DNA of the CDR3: TGTGCCAGCTCACCACGATGGGTGGATAGTTACGAGCAGTACTTC. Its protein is CASSPRWVDSYEQYF.